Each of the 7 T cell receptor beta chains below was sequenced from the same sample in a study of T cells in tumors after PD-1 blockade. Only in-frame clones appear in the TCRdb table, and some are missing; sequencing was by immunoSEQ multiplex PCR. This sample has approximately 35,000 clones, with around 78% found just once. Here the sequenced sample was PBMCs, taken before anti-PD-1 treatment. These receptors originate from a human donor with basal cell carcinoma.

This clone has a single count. The CDR3 here is CASSLGGGLSYNEQFF. The CDR3 coding sequence is TGCGCCAGCAGCCTCGGGGGCGGCCTAAGTTACAATGAGCAGTTCTTC. The chain recombines TRBV5-1 with TRBJ2-1, with D perhaps matching TRBD1 or TRBD2 (6 bases each). The CDR3 is 16 amino acids. CDR1 and CDR2 from the germline V gene are SGHRS and YFSETQ. V shed 4 bases and J shed 4 bases, with 18 bases lying between them. The complete variable domain, with remaining parts taken from reference TRBV5-1 and TRBJ2-1, reads KAGVTQTPRYLIKTRGQQVTLSCSPISGHRSVSWYQQTPGQGLQFLFEYFSETQRNKGNFPGRFSGRQFSNSRSEMNVSTLELGDSALYLCASSLGGGLSYNEQFFGPGTRLTVL.

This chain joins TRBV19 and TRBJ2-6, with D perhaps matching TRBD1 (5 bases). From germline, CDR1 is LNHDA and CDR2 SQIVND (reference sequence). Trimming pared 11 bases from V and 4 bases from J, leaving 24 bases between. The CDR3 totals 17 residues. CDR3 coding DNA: TGTGCCTCTAGTATAGGTCCCAGGGTCGGCGGGGCCAACGTCCTGACTTTC. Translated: CASSIGPRVGGANVLTF.

The CDR3, as DNA: TGTGCCAGCAGCCGACTAGCGGGAGGGTTCAATGAGCAGTTCTTC. Encoded protein: CASSRLAGGFNEQFF. This chain connects TRBV7-9 to TRBJ2-1; 14 nucleotides match TRBD2. CDR1 and CDR2 from the germline V gene are SEHNR and FQNEAQ (reference sequence). The CDR3 has 15 residues. Losses at the gene ends were 5 bases for V and 6 bases for J; bases not matched to a gene: 3.

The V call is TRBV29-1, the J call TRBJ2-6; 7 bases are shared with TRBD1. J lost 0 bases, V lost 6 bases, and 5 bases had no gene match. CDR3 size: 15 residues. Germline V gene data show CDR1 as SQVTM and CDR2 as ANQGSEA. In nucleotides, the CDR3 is TGCAGCGTGGGGTACAGGGGCTCTGGGGCCAACGTCCTGACTTTC. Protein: CSVGYRGSGANVLTF.

The CDR3 spells CASSRGLEAFF. The CDR3 bases are TGTGCCAGCAGTCGGGGCCTTGAAGCTTTCTTT. V and J are TRBV5-6 and TRBJ1-1; TRBD1 might be the D (5 bases). The CDR3 consists of 11 residues. Trimming pared 5 bases from V and 7 bases from J, leaving 9 bases between. From germline, CDR1 is SGHDT and CDR2 YYEEEE.

The CDR3 spells CASRLGTFSSGANVLTF. CDR3 sequence (DNA): TGTGCCAGCAGACTAGGGACTTTCAGCTCTGGGGCCAACGTCCTGACTTTC. J is TRBJ2-6 and V is TRBV7-9; a weak D match, TRBD2 (6 bases). CDR3 length: 17 amino acids. Germline assignment: CDR1 SEHNR and CDR2 FQNEAQ (reference sequence). V lost 6 bases and J lost 0, with 15 bases in between. The entire variable domain, with the rest obtained from reference TRBV7-9 and TRBJ2-6, is as follows: DTGVSQNPRHKITKRGQNVTFRCDPISEHNRLYWYRQTLGQGPEFLTYFQNEAQLEKSRLLSDRFSAERPKGSFSTLEIQRTEQGDSAMYLCASRLGTFSSGANVLTFGAGSRLTVL.

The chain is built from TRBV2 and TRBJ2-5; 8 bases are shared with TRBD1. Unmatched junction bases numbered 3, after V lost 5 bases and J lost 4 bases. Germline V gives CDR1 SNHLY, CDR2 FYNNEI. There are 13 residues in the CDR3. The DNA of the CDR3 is TGTGCCAGCAGTACGGACAGGGTAGAGACCCAGTACTTC. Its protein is CASSTDRVETQYF.